This T cell receptor beta chain was sequenced for a study of blood T cell repertoires in COVID-19 (dated by TCRdb to about 2020). Background for the entire study: The collaborator samples originated in the United States, Italy and Spain and spanned the acute and convalescent phases of COVID-19. The material from the prospective study consisted of cDNA or gDNA derived from T cells, B-cell-depleted T cells, or PBMCs. Subjects who had been exposed to COVID-19, were actively infected with it, or had recovered from it provided the deeply sampled blood TCRbeta repertoires that made up the dataset. The repertoires were released in a freely available public database intended as a resource for research on the immune response to SARS-CoV-2. Samples were obtained from the ongoing ImmuneRACE study (first 160 participants) and from some 1,300 subjects provided by 6 global collaborators. Nearly every sample came with metadata listing a de-identified subject ID, COVID-19 status, age in years and sex. Where HLA class I and class II types were available, the types were taken from metadata supplied by the sample provider, not from assay-based typing.

Concerning this clone itself: Its antigen specificity is not known. The sample holds no much larger clone one base away, and base qualities are not on file.

CDR1 and CDR2 are drawn from the germline V gene: MGHRA, YSYEKL. The CDR3 runs 16 residues from the cysteine to the phenylalanine. The sequence is cut down to CDR3 DNA, 48 bases in frame from base 1. V has 3 bases trimmed and J has 2 bases trimmed; junction bases matching no gene number 6. Whole blood was collected in K2EDTA tubes by collaborating institutions according to the institutions' own protocols. For TCRbeta analysis, collaborators shipped samples as frozen whole blood, isolated PBMCs, or DNA extracted from either of those sample types. General findings and caveats noted by the study authors: How much clinical and demographic metadata was included differed by source and by participant, and the metadata was provided uncurated.

The immunoSEQ Assay, a bias-controlled multiplex PCR, was used to amplify TCRbeta CDR3 regions from genomic DNA. The original pipeline was this. Within the assay, amplification of reference gene primers was used to estimate how many nucleated cells each sample contained. To quantify the absolute abundance of each unique TCRbeta CDR3 rearrangement, sequence reads were collapsed and filtered. For each sample, productive Simpson clonality was calculated as the square root of Simpson's diversity index over productive rearrangements. What TCRdb holds here is the immuneACCESS table cut down to in-frame rearrangements. Part of the clones is not present; checked against another copy, under half of the missing clones reflect an unresolved V gene, and the others are unexplained. For V, J and clone size, that table is used; D and trimming come from the DNA. The sample yields roughly 60,000 clones; approximately 84% were counted once. 3.5% to 4.5% of the sample belongs to the ten largest clones.

This sequence originates from a man aged 60 to 75 with acute or convalescent COVID-19. Sequencing was carried out using peripheral blood. Recombination joined TRBV4-1 with TRBJ1-3; TRBD1 matches 8 bases in the middle. Here is the DNA: TGCGCCAGCAGCCAGACGACAGGGGAGGCTGGAAACACCATATATTTT. The translation is CASSQTTGEAGNTIYF.